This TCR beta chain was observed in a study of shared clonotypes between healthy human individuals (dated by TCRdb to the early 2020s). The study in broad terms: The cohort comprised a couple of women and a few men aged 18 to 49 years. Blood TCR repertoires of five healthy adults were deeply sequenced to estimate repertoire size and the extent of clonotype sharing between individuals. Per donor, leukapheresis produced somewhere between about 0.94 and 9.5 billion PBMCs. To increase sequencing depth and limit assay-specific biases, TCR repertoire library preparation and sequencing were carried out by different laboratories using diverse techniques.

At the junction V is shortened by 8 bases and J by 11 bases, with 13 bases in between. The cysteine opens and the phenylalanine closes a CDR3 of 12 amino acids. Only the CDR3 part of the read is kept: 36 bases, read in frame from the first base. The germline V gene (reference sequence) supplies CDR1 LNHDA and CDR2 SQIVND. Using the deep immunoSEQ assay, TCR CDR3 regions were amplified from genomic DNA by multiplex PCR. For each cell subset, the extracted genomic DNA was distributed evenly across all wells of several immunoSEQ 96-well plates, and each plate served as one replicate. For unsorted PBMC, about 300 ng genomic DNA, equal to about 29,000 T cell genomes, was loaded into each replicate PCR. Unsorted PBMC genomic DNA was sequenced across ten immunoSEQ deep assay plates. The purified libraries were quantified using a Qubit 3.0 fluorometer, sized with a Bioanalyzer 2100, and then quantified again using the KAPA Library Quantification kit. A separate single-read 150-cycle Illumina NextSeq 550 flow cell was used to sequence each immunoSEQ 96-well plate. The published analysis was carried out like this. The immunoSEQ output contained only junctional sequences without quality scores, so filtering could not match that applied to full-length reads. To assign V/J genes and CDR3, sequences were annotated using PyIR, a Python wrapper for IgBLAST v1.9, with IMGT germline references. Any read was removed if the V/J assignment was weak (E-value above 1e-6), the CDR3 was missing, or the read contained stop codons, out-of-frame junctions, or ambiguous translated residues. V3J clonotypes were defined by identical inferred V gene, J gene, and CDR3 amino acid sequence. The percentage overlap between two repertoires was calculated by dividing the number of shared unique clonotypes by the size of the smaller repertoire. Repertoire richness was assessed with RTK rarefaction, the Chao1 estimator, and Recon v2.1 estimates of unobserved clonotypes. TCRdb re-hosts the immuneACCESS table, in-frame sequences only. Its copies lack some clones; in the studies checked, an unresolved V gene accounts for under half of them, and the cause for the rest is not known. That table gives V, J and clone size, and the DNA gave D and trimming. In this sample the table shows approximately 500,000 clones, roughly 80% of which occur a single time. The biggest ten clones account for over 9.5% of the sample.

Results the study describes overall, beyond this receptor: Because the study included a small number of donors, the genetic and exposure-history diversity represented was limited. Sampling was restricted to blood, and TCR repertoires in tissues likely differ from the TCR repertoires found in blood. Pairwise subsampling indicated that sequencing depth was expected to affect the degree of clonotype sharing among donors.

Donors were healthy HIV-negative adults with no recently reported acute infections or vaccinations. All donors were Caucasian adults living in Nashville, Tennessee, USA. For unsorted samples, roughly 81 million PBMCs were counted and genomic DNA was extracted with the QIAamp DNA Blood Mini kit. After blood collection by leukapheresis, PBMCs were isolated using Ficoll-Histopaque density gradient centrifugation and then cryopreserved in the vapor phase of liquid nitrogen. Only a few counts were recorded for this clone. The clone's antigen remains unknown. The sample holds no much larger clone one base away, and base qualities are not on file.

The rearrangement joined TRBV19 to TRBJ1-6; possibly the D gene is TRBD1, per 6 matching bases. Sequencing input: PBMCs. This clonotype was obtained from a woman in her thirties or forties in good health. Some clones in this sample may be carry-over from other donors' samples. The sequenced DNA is TGTGCCAGTGGGGGCTCCGTTCCACCCCTCCACTTT. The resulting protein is CASGGSVPPLHF.